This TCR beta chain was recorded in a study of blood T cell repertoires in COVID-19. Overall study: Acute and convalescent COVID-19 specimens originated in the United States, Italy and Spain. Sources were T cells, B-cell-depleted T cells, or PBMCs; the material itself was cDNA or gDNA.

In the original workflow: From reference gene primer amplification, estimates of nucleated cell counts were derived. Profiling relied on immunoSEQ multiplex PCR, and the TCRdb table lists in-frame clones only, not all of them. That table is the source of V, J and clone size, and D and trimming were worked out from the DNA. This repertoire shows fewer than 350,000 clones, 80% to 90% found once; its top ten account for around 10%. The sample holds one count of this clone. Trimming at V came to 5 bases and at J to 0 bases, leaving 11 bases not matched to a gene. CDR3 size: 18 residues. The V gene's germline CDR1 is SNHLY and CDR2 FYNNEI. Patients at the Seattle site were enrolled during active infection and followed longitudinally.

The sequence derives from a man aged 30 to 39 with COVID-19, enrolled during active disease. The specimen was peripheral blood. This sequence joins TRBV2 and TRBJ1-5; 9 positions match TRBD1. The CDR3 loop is CASSRDRAPLYSNQPQHF. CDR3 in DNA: TGTGCCAGCAGTAGGGACAGGGCCCCCCTCTATAGCAATCAGCCCCAGCATTTT.